Here is one T cell receptor beta chain with its context. Measured with immunoSEQ multiplex PCR; TCRdb has only the in-frame clones, and not every one. The sample has tens of thousands of clones; about 90% are singletons. This record comes from a study of technical replicates of blood from several donors. The CDR3 length is 15 residues. The germline CDR1 and CDR2 sequences are GTSNPN and SVGIG (reference sequence). V was pared by 5 bases and J by 7 bases, with 18 bases between. Sequencing input: T cells isolated from PBMCs. The chain links TRBV30 to TRBJ1-6; maybe TRBD1 (5 bases). This TCR was sampled from a human donor in good health. In DNA, the CDR3 is TGTGCCTGGTCCCAGGGATTTCAGGTCAATTCACCCCTCCACTTT. Translated: CAWSQGFQVNSPLHF. Variable domain in full (rest from reference TRBV30 and TRBJ1-6): SQTIHQWPATLVQPVGSPLSLECTVEGTSNPNLYWYRQAAGRGLQLLFYSVGIGQISSEVPQNLSASRPQDRQFILSSKKLLLSDSGFYLCAWSQGFQVNSPLHFGNGTRLTVT.